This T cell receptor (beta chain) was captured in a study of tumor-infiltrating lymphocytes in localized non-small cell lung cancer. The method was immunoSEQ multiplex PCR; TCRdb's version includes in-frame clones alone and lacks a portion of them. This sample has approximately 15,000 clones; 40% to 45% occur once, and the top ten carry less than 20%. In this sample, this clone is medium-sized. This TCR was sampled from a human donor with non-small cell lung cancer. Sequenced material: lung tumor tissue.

CDR3 DNA sequence: TGTGCCAGCAGCTTCGGGACAGGGGGGCACTATGGCTACACCTTC. Amino acids: CASSFGTGGHYGYTF. The chain links TRBV11-2 to TRBJ1-2, with 11 bases fitting TRBD1. From germline, CDR1 is SGHAT and CDR2 FQNNGV. This CDR3 comprises 15 residues. The junction had 3 bases not matched to a gene; V was cut back by 3 bases and J by 3 bases. The full variable domain, its missing parts supplied by reference TRBV11-2 and TRBJ1-2, is EAGVAQSPRYKIIEKRQSVAFWCNPISGHATLYWYQQILGQGPKLLIQFQNNGVVDDSQLPKDRFSAERLKGVDSTLKIQPAKLEDSAVYLCASSFGTGGHYGYTFGSGTRLTVV.